A single sample gave rise to the 7 T cell receptor beta chains below, sequenced in a study of T cells after yellow fever vaccination. TCRdb re-called the 5' RACE reads through MiXCR, storing one row per CDR3 protein. The sample has some 400,000 distinct CDR3 sequences, around 20% seen once. Material: PBMCs, obtained before the yellow fever booster vaccination. Receptors were obtained from a man aged 18 to 29 who received the YFV17D yellow fever vaccine.

The chain recombines TRBV12-3 or TRBV12-4 with TRBJ1-1, with D hard to call. Trimming removed 5 bases from V and 8 bases from J, with 15 bases in between. The CDR3 has 13 residues. The CDR3 nucleotides read TGTGCCAGCAGTCTAAATAGACAAACCGAAGCTTTCTTT. As protein: CASSLNRQTEAFF.

This clonotype was seen many times. The chain uses TRBV12-3 or TRBV12-4 and TRBJ1-2; maybe TRBD1 (6 bases). The ends were cut back, 5 bases at V and 6 bases at J, with 19 bases in the middle. The CDR3 extends over 15 amino acids. The CDR3 DNA is TGTGCCAGCAGTGCACAACAGGGCATTGGGCATGGCTACACCTTC. As protein: CASSAQQGIGHGYTF.

The rearrangement links TRBV20-1 to TRBJ1-2; possible D gene TRBD1, 5 bases. Germline CDR1 is DFQATT and CDR2 is SNEGSKA (reference sequence). V gave up 5 bases and J gave up 4 bases, with 17 bases separating them. This CDR3 has 14 amino acids. In DNA form, the CDR3 reads TGCAGTGCTGGCCCGGCGGGGGTGACCTATGGCTACACCTTC. Translation: CSAGPAGVTYGYTF.

The chain carries TRBV7-9 and TRBJ1-2; no clear D gene. Germline V lookup: CDR1 SEHNR, CDR2 FQNEAQ (reference sequence). The CDR3 consists of 14 residues. Trimming left V 1 base short and J 3 bases short, with 9 bases between. The CDR3: CASSLGSEHYGYTF. CDR3 coding DNA: TGTGCCAGCAGCTTAGGATCAGAGCACTATGGCTACACCTTC.

In this sample, this clonotype turned up a few times. V gene TRBV12-3 or TRBV12-4 combines with J gene TRBJ1-4; tentatively, D is TRBD1 (5 bases). The CDR3 is made up of 14 amino acids. V lost 2 bases to trimming and J lost 8 bases, with 12 bases between them. In DNA, the CDR3 is TGTGCCAGCAGTTTAAGACAGCTGGAGGAAAAACTGTTTTTT. Translating gives CASSLRQLEEKLFF.

The gene calls are TRBV7-6 and TRBJ2-2; TRBD1 matches 9 bases. V lost 8 bases to trimming and J lost 4 bases; unmatched junction nucleotides: 8. The CDR3 runs to 15 residues. The germline CDR1 and CDR2 sequences are SGHVS and FNYEAQ. The CDR3 DNA reads TGTGCCAGCCGTGGGGACAGGGTCCCCACCGGGGAGCTGTTTTTT. It yields the protein CASRGDRVPTGELFF. The full variable domain, rest sourced from reference TRBV7-6 and TRBJ2-2, is GAGVSQSPRYKVTKRGQDVALRCDPISGHVSLYWYRQALGQGPEFLTYFNYEAQQDKSGLPNDRFSAERPEGSISTLTIQRTEQRDSAMYRCASRGDRVPTGELFFGEGSRLTVL.

V usage is TRBV10-3 and J usage is TRBJ1-3; no reliable D call. The CDR3 is 14 residues long. CDR1 and CDR2 (germline): ENHRY, SYGVKD. Trimming removed 11 bases at V and 2 bases at J, with 16 bases between. In DNA form, the CDR3 reads TGTGCCGCCCCCATCCCCCCGGCTGGAAACACCATATATTTT. This encodes CAAPIPPAGNTIYF.